Listed here is a single T cell receptor beta chain. Its matching antigen is unknown. Germline CDR1 is LGHNA and CDR2 is YSLEER. Trimming removed 1 base from V and 6 bases from J, with 12 bases in between. The CDR3 consists of 15 residues. This specimen belongs to a study of T cell responses to AZD1222 COVID-19 vaccine. Whole-study results and caveats: White British people made up most donors, females outnumbered males, and clonal diversity was possibly underestimated. Reportedly, close to half of spike-specific TCRs are directed against unmutated variant regions. None of the repertoires were sampled until the peak T cell response had passed. Just six AZD1222 recipients were seropositive at baseline.

Assay used: immunoSEQ multiplex PCR; TCRdb lists only in-frame clones, some missing. The table lists some 150,000 clones, around nine tenths of them singletons. Source: peripheral blood, taken on day 0 of AZD1222 vaccination. The origin of this receptor is an adult in good health. The chain uses TRBV4-3 and TRBJ1-4; D gene ambiguous. This chain's CDR3 is CASSQGRVADEKLFF. The CDR3 nucleotides read TGCGCCAGCAGCCAAGGACGGGTCGCCGATGAAAAACTGTTTTTT.